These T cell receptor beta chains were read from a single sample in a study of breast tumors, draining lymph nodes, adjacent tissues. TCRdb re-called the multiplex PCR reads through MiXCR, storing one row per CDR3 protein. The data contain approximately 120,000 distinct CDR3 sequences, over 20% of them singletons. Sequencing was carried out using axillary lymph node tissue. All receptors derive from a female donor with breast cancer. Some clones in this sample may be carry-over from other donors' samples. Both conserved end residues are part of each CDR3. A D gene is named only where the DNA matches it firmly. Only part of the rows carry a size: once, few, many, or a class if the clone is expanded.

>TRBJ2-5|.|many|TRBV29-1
CSVEDIPGTQYF
TGCAGCGTTGAAGACATCCCGGGGACCCAGTACTTC
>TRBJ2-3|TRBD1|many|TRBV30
CAWSSTTGTGKEYF
TGTGCCTGGAGTTCGACAACCGGGACAGGAAAAGAGTATTTT
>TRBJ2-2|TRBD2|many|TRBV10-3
CAISKDWRPAGRDGELFF
TGTGCCATCAGTAAAGACTGGCGGCCAGCGGGGCGGGACGGGGAGCTGTTTTTT
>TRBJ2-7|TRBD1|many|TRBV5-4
CASSHGTGGVYEQYF
TGTGCCAGCAGCCATGGGACAGGGGGCGTCTACGAGCAGTACTTC
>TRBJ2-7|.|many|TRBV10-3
CAISESRVDEQYF
TGTGCCATCAGTGAGTCTCGGGTGGATGAGCAGTACTTC
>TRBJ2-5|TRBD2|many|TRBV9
CASSPLLAGGETQYF
TGTGCCAGCAGCCCCCTACTAGCGGGAGGAGAGACCCAGTACTTC
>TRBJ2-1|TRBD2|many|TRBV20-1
CSARDPTSGRLNEQFF
TGCAGTGCTAGAGATCCGACTAGCGGGAGGCTGAATGAGCAGTTCTTC
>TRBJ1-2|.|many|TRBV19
CASSIFGGGNYGYTF
TGTGCCAGTAGTATTTTCGGCGGAGGTAACTATGGCTACACCTTC
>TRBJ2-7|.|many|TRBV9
CASSNRDRRSYEQYF
TGTGCCAGCAGCAACCGGGACCGCCGCTCCTACGAGCAGTACTTC
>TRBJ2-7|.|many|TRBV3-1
CASSQGRGHNEQYF
TGTGCCAGCAGCCAGGGCAGGGGCCACAACGAGCAGTACTTC
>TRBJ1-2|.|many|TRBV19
CASSSTFGGYTF
TGTGCCAGTAGTTCAACATTCGGGGGCTACACCTTC
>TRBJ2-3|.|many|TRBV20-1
CSARVAVEIADTQYF
TGCAGTGCTAGAGTGGCGGTAGAGATAGCAGATACGCAGTATTTT
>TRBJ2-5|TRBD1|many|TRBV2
CASSGQGQETQYF
TGTGCCAGCAGTGGACAGGGGCAAGAGACCCAGTACTTC
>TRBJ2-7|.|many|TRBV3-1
CASSQGTGPAYEQYF
TGTGCCAGCAGCCAAGGCACGGGACCAGCCTACGAGCAGTACTTC
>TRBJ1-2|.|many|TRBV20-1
CSVYPGQHKTWYGYTF
TGCAGTGTTTACCCCGGACAGCACAAAACTTGGTATGGCTACACCTTC
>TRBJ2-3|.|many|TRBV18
CASQSTDTQYF
TGTGCCAGTCAAAGCACAGATACGCAGTATTTT
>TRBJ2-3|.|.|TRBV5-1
CASRGSGPSTGTQYF
TGCGCCAGCAGAGGTAGCGGCCCTTCCACAGGTACGCAGTATTTT
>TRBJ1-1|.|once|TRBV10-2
CASREYTEAFF
TGCGCCAGCAGGGAATACACTGAAGCTTTCTTT
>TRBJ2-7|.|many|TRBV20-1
CSAPLGGHSYEQYF
TGCAGTGCTCCCCTGGGAGGACACAGCTACGAGCAGTACTTC
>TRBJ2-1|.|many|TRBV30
CAWSVLGGTDGEQFF
TGTGCCTGGAGTGTACTCGGAGGGACCGATGGTGAGCAGTTCTTC
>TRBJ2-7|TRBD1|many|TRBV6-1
CASSRDRTSYEQYF
TGTGCCAGCAGCAGGGACAGGACTTCCTACGAGCAGTACTTC
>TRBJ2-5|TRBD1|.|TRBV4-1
CASSWGTGGQETQYF
TGCGCCAGCAGCTGGGGGACAGGGGGGCAAGAGACCCAGTACTTC
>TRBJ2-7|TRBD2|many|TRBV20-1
CSAPLSLAGMREQYF
TGCAGTGCACCCCTGTCCCTAGCGGGAATGCGGGAGCAGTACTTC
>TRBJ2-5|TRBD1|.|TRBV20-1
CSAPRTGGVQETQYF
TGCAGTGCTCCTCGGACAGGGGGTGTCCAAGAGACCCAGTACTTC
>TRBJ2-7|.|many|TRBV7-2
CASSPQGLLEQYF
TGTGCCAGCAGCCCACAGGGTCTTCTGGAGCAGTACTTC
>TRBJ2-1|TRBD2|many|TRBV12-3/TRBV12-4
CASSYLRTSGHWGRKNEQFF
TGTGCCAGCAGTTACCTCAGGACTAGCGGGCACTGGGGCAGGAAGAATGAGCAGTTCTTC
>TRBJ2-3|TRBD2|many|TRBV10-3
CAISVMGAGTSTDTQYF
TGTGCCATCAGTGTCATGGGAGCGGGGACTAGCACAGATACGCAGTATTTT
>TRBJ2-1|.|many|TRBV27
CASSPFTYNEQFF
TGTGCCAGCAGTCCTTTTACTTACAATGAGCAGTTCTTC
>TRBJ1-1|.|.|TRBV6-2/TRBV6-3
CASSSGHNTEAFF
TGTGCCAGCAGCTCGGGACACAACACTGAAGCTTTCTTT
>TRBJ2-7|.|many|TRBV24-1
CATSDTVSYEQYF
TGTGCCACCAGTGATACCGTCTCCTACGAGCAGTACTTC
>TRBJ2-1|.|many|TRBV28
CASSALLGAAGNEQFF
TGTGCCAGCAGCGCACTCCTGGGGGCAGCGGGTAATGAGCAGTTCTTC
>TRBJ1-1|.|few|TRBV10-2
CASSESRPLVSPEAFF
TGCGCCAGCAGTGAGTCTAGACCCCTAGTGTCCCCTGAAGCTTTCTTT
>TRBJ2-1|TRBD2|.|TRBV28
CASSPPGTSGSHGQFF
TGTGCCAGCAGTCCCCCCGGGACTAGCGGAAGTCATGGGCAGTTCTTC
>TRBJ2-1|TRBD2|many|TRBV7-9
CASSYGLASGNEQFF
TGTGCCAGCAGCTACGGACTAGCTTCAGGCAATGAGCAGTTCTTC
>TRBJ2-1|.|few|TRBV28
CASSFSDEQFF
TGTGCCAGCAGTTTTTCGGATGAGCAGTTCTTC
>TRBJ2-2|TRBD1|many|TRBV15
CATSRDWTGGRELFF
TGTGCCACCAGCAGAGATTGGACAGGGGGCCGGGAGCTGTTTTTT
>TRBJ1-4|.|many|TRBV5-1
CASSEDGGGEKLFF
TGCGCCAGCAGCGAGGATGGGGGGGGTGAAAAACTGTTTTTT
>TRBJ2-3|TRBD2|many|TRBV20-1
CSGGIAGGYTDTQYF
TGCAGTGGGGGTATAGCGGGAGGGTACACAGATACGCAGTATTTT
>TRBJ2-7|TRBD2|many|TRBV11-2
CASSFTLAGGYEQYF
TGTGCCAGCAGCTTCACCCTAGCGGGAGGGTACGAGCAGTACTTC
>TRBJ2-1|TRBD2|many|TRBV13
CASSSSGSPYNEQFF
TGTGCCAGCAGCTCTAGCGGGAGCCCCTACAATGAGCAGTTCTTC
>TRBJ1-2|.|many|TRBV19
CASSIGEGVYGYTF
TGTGCCAGTAGTATCGGAGAGGGCGTGTATGGCTACACCTTC
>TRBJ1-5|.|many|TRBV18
CASSPGWDQPQHF
TGTGCCAGCTCACCAGGGTGGGATCAGCCCCAGCATTTT
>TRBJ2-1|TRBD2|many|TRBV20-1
CSAMISGSGYNEQFF
TGCAGTGCCATGATTAGCGGGAGTGGGTACAATGAGCAGTTCTTC
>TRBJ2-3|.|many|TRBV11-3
CASSLEAGDTQYF
TGTGCCAGCAGCTTAGAAGCGGGAGATACGCAGTATTTT
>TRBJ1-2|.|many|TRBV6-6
CASSNVGGGYGYTF
TGTGCCAGCAGCAACGTGGGGGGAGGGTATGGCTACACCTTC
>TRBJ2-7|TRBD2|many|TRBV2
CASQTSGSGEQYF
TGTGCCAGCCAGACTAGCGGGAGTGGCGAGCAGTACTTC
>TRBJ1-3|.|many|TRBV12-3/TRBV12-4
CASSLRGAGGNTIYF
TGTGCCAGCAGTTTACGGGGGGCAGGTGGAAACACCATATATTTT
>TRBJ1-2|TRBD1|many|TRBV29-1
CSVLTGLGYTF
TGCAGCGTGTTGACAGGGTTAGGCTACACCTTC
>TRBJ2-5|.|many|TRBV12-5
CASGLGHQETQYF
TGTGCTAGTGGTTTGGGACACCAAGAGACCCAGTACTTC
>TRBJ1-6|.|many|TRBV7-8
CASSLRTAYNSPLHF
TGTGCCAGCAGCCTGCGGACTGCATATAATTCACCCCTCCACTTT
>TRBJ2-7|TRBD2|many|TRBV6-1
CASSTTGREPPYF
TGTGCCAGCAGTACTACTGGGAGGGAACCCCCATACTTC
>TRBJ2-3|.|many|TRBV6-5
CASRLQGRGSTDTQYF
TGTGCCAGCAGGCTACAGGGAAGGGGTAGCACAGATACGCAGTATTTT
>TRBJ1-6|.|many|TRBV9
CASSVGGARNSPLHF
TGTGCCAGCAGCGTAGGGGGGGCGCGGAATTCACCCCTCCACTTT
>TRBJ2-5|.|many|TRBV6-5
CASRRDTGRETQYF
TGTGCCAGCAGGAGGGACACCGGACGAGAGACCCAGTACTTC
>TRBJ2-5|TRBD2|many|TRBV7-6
CASSLGGLAGQETQYF
TGTGCCAGCAGCTTAGGAGGACTAGCGGGACAAGAGACCCAGTACTTC
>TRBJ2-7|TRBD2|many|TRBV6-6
CASSYEAGGDEQYF
TGTGCCAGCAGTTACGAAGCGGGAGGCGACGAGCAGTACTTC
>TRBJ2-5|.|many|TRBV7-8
CASSLRQGGGTQYF
TGTGCCAGCAGCCTTCGACAGGGAGGGGGGACCCAGTACTTC